The 23 T cell receptor beta chains reported below all come from one sample, sequenced in a study of shared clonotypes between healthy human individuals. Repertoires were generated with immunoSEQ multiplex PCR, while TCRdb's copy carries only in-frame clones and drops some. The sample records a few million clones, approximately 90% being singletons. Material: naive CD4+ T cells from PBMCs. Indicated subset: CD45RA+ positively selected. Every receptor here comes from a man aged 18 to 29 in good health. Some clones in this sample may be carry-over from other donors' samples.

The chain employs TRBV5-4 and TRBJ1-3; 9 positions match TRBD1. V shed 0 bases, J shed 6 bases, and the junction held 1 base outside the gene matches. There are 14 residues in the CDR3. Looked up from germline, CDR1 is SGHNT and CDR2 is YYREEE (reference sequence). The CDR3 DNA reads TGTGCCAGCAGCTTGGGGACAGGGGCAAACACCATATATTTT. It is translated as CASSLGTGANTIYF.

The V call is TRBV27, the J call TRBJ2-1; D is uncertain. The V end was cut by 5 bases, the J end by 0 bases, with 8 bases between. This CDR3 has 14 residues. Germline V CDR1 and CDR2: MNHEY, SMNVEV (reference sequence). The DNA of the CDR3 is TGTGCCAGCAGTCCGCTCTCCTCCTACAATGAGCAGTTCTTC. Protein product: CASSPLSSYNEQFF.

The chain carries TRBV10-3 and TRBJ2-6; the D is unclear. There are 19 residues in the CDR3. V was clipped by 7 bases and J by 0 bases, with 22 bases between them. Germline loops: CDR1 ENHRY, CDR2 SYGVKD. CDR3 coding DNA: TGTGCCATCAACACAGAGGCAAGTAGCCCCCTCTCTGGGGCCAACGTCCTGACTTTC. This encodes CAINTEASSPLSGANVLTF.

This chain connects TRBV11-3 to TRBJ2-7; D uncertain. V lost 4 bases, J lost 1 base, and 14 bases lay in between. CDR3 length: 15 residues. Germline CDR1 SGHNT, CDR2 YENEEA. The CDR3 coding sequence is TGTGCCAGCAGCTCCCAAAACGGGCAATCCTACGAGCAGTACTTC. This gives the protein CASSSQNGQSYEQYF.

This chain connects TRBV28 to TRBJ1-1; possibly TRBD1 for D (5 bases). V was pared by 6 bases and J by 4 bases, with 12 bases between. The CDR3 is 13 residues long. In germline, CDR1 is MDHEN, CDR2 SYDVKM. CDR3 bases: TGTGCCAGCAGCCGTCCAGGGAGCACTGAAGCTTTCTTT. Its protein product is CASSRPGSTEAFF.

The chain employs TRBV19 and TRBJ2-2; a weak D match, TRBD2 (6 bases). Trimming took off 4 bases at V and 0 bases at J, with 12 bases between the two ends. This CDR3 comprises 16 residues. Germline loops: CDR1 LNHDA, CDR2 SQIVND (reference sequence). The CDR3 coding sequence is TGTGCCAGTAGTAGCGGGACGACTTCGAACACCGGGGAGCTGTTTTTT. Protein: CASSSGTTSNTGELFF.

This clone was detected a few times. The rearrangement joins TRBV30 to TRBJ1-1; D gene unclear. Trimming removed 3 bases from V and 5 bases from J, with 19 bases in between. This CDR3 spans 15 amino acids. Germline V gene sequence: CDR1 GTSNPN, CDR2 SVGIG (reference sequence). CDR3 loop: CAWRIHRAPRTEAFF. The CDR3 bases are TGTGCCTGGAGGATTCATCGGGCTCCGAGGACTGAAGCTTTCTTT.

The V and J genes are TRBV7-9 and TRBJ1-1; D remains ambiguous. Between the trimmed V and J ends, which lost 5 bases and 4 bases, there was a span of 11 bases. Germline V gene sequence: CDR1 SEHNR, CDR2 FQNEAQ (reference sequence). The CDR3 loop spans 13 amino acids. CDR3 in amino acids: CASSIHGGTEAFF. The CDR3 DNA reads TGTGCCAGCAGCATACATGGTGGCACTGAAGCTTTCTTT.

This clone was picked up a small number of times. This chain joins TRBV10-1 and TRBJ2-2; no reliable D call. V was cut by 9 bases and J by 9 bases, with 14 bases left in between. Germline-derived CDR1 and CDR2 are WNHNN and SYGVQD (reference sequence). The CDR3 is 12 amino acids. The CDR3 DNA reads TGCGCCAGTACTCTTGCCCTGAGGGAGCTGTTTTTT. Its translation: CASTLALRELFF.

V and J are TRBV4-3 and TRBJ2-1, with 7 bases fitting TRBD1. The trim removed 1 base at V and 0 bases at J, leaving 12 bases unmatched. This CDR3 has 19 residues. Looked up from germline, CDR1 is LGHNA and CDR2 is YSLEER. The CDR3 loop is CASSQGTQQQGSSYNEQFF. CDR3 DNA sequence: TGCGCCAGCAGCCAAGGCACTCAACAACAGGGGAGCTCCTACAATGAGCAGTTCTTC.

The table lists this clone with a count of one. The gene calls are TRBV6-1 and TRBJ1-5; 9 positions agree with TRBD1. V was clipped by 2 bases and J by 6 bases; unmatched bases: 5. CDR3 length: 15 amino acids. CDR1 and CDR2 from the germline V gene are MNHNS and SASEGT. The CDR3 nucleotides read TGTGCCAGCAGTGAACAACAGGGGGCGAGTCAGCCCCAGCATTTT. Its protein is CASSEQQGASQPQHF.

The chain is built from TRBV6-1 and TRBJ1-3; the D is unclear. V dropped 2 bases and J dropped 0 bases, with 8 bases sitting between them. Germline lookup yields CDR1 MNHNS and CDR2 SASEGT. The CDR3 extends over 15 amino acids. The CDR3, as DNA: TGTGCCAGCAGTGAATGGGCCAGCTCTGGAAACACCATATATTTT. Translating gives CASSEWASSGNTIYF.

The rearrangement uses TRBV4-3 and TRBJ2-1, with TRBD1 matching over 8 bases. The CDR3 runs 13 residues. V was clipped by 5 bases and J by 4 bases; unmatched bases: 1. Germline CDR1 is LGHNA and CDR2 is YSLEER. This CDR3 is CASSGQGYNEQFF. The CDR3 nucleotides read TGCGCCAGCAGCGGACAGGGATACAATGAGCAGTTCTTC.

This rearrangement joins TRBV27 to TRBJ1-5, with TRBD1 matching 8 bases. The CDR3 totals 14 residues. Germline lookup yields CDR1 MNHEY and CDR2 SMNVEV (reference sequence). Trimming took 4 bases from V and 3 from J; bases not matched to a gene: 2. CDR3 coding DNA: TGTGCCAGCAGTTCAGGGGGCATCAATCAGCCCCAGCATTTT. Amino acids: CASSSGGINQPQHF.

The chain couples TRBV30 to TRBJ2-3; TRBD2 matches at 7 bases. Germline V gene lookup returns CDR1 GTSNPN and CDR2 SVGIG (reference sequence). The V segment lost 5 bases and the J segment 1 base; nucleotides outside the gene matches: 9. The CDR3 totals 15 residues. The CDR3: CAWGLLAAGTDTQYF. The CDR3 nucleotides read TGTGCCTGGGGGCTCCTAGCGGCGGGCACAGATACGCAGTATTTT.

The gene calls are TRBV6-1 and TRBJ1-1, with TRBD1 identical over 7 bases. This CDR3 comprises 14 residues. Germline V gives CDR1 MNHNS, CDR2 SASEGT. J was trimmed by 5 bases and V by 4 bases; bases with no gene match: 7. CDR3 loop: CASSAQQGRTEAFF. CDR3 coding DNA: TGTGCCAGCAGTGCCCAACAGGGGCGGACTGAAGCTTTCTTT.

The V call is TRBV27, the J call TRBJ2-2; 9 positions agree with TRBD2. Trimming cost V 3 bases and J 3 bases; bases outside gene matches: 2. This CDR3 has 15 amino acids. The germline V gene has CDR1 MNHEY and CDR2 SMNVEV (reference sequence). This CDR3 reads CASSFAGGYTGELFF. As DNA, the CDR3 is TGTGCCAGCAGTTTTGCGGGAGGGTACACCGGGGAGCTGTTTTTT.

The rearrangement joins TRBV28 to TRBJ1-5, with a possible D match to TRBD1 (6 bases). The V end was cut by 2 bases, the J end by 7 bases, with 12 bases between. This CDR3 has 14 amino acids. Germline V gene lookup returns CDR1 MDHEN and CDR2 SYDVKM. This CDR3 is CASSLGYREQPQHF. DNA for the CDR3: TGTGCCAGCAGTTTAGGCTACAGGGAACAGCCCCAGCATTTT.

V and J are TRBV28 and TRBJ2-7; TRBD1 matches 8 bases. J lost 8 bases, V lost 6 bases, and 18 bases had no gene match. The germline gives CDR1 MDHEN, CDR2 SYDVKM. The CDR3 is made up of 16 amino acids. DNA of the CDR3: TGTGCCAGCAGCCCCCATTGGGACAGGCCGCCTAGTAAGCAGTACTTC. It encodes CASSPHWDRPPSKQYF. The full variable domain, completed using reference TRBV28 and TRBJ2-7, is DVKVTQSSRYLVKRTGEKVFLECVQDMDHENMFWYRQDPGLGLRLIYFSYDVKMKEKGDIPEGYSVSREKKERFSLILESASTNQTSMYLCASSPHWDRPPSKQYFGPGTRLTVT.

CDR3 coding DNA: TGTGCCAGCAGCCGGGGGCGGCCGGGCACCGGGGAGCTGTTTTTT. Its protein is CASSRGRPGTGELFF. This chain connects TRBV11-2 to TRBJ2-2; the D call may be TRBD1 or TRBD2 (6 bases each). This CDR3 has 15 residues. The V gene's germline CDR1 is SGHAT and CDR2 FQNNGV. Trimming left V 5 bases short and J 4 bases short, with 14 bases between.

The rearrangement joins TRBV7-2 to TRBJ1-2, with no clear D. The V gene's germline CDR1 is SGHTA and CDR2 FQGNSA. This CDR3 spans 15 amino acids. With 2 bases removed from V and 5 bases from J, the gap between germline ends came to 15 bases. CDR3 in DNA: TGTGCCAGCAGCTTAAGGCCGCAGGAGAAGTATGGCTACACCTTC. It translates to CASSLRPQEKYGYTF.

The V gene is TRBV6-6, the J gene TRBJ1-3; a weak D match, TRBD1 (5 bases). With 7 bases removed from V and 4 bases from J, the gap between germline ends came to 14 bases. Per germline, CDR1 MNHNY and CDR2 SVGAGI (reference sequence). The CDR3 sequence is 14 residues long. The CDR3 here is CASKPGARGNTIYF. In DNA, the CDR3 is TGTGCCAGCAAGCCCGGGGCTCGCGGAAACACCATATATTTT.

The chain combines TRBV6-5 with TRBJ1-1; D perhaps matches TRBD1 (6 bases). V was clipped by 5 bases and J by 3 bases, with 10 bases between them. The germline V gene encodes CDR1 MNHEY and CDR2 SVGAGI. The CDR3 contains 13 residues. In nucleotides, the CDR3 is TGTGCCAGCAGTACGCGGACAGACACTGAAGCTTTCTTT. It specifies CASSTRTDTEAFF.